The T cell receptor (beta chain) under discussion was sequenced for a study of cytomegalovirus exposure and HLA in healthy donors. Study-wide points: Looking again later, the authors saw that most CMV-associated TCR beta chains seemed HLA-restricted. CMV antigen specificity was confirmed in vitro for a few CMV-associated chains.

With 60 Vbeta and 13 Jbeta primers, the PCR was carried out. The repertoire was sequenced with immunoSEQ multiplex PCR; TCRdb's copy has only in-frame clones and lacks some. Of 150,000 to 200,000 clones in the sample, 65% to 80% were seen once. Note on this clone: Its matching antigen is unknown.

CDR1 SGHNT and CDR2 YYREEE come from the germline V gene (reference sequence). The CDR3 is 15 amino acids. V was pared by 3 bases and J by 4 bases, with 14 bases between. This receptor was identified in a woman in her thirties or forties in good health and CMV-seropositive. Sequencing was carried out using PBMCs. This chain joins TRBV5-4 and TRBJ2-1; possible D gene TRBD2, 5 bases. This chain's CDR3 is CASSSWGVGYNEQFF. The CDR3 DNA sequence: TGTGCCAGCAGCTCCTGGGGAGTAGGGTACAATGAGCAGTTCTTC.